This TCR beta chain derives from a study of blood T cell repertoires in COVID-19. The CDR3 length is 17 residues. From germline, CDR1 is SNHLY and CDR2 FYNNEI. V lost 0 bases, J lost 7 bases, and 16 bases lay in between. Cohort assignment relied on participant-reported clinical history. As originally analysed: Estimation of nucleated cell counts was performed using reference gene primer amplification. The assay was immunoSEQ multiplex PCR, and TCRdb's table has in-frame clones only and misses some. V and J calls and clone size come straight from that table; D and trimming were deduced from the DNA. The repertoire holds 140,000 to 150,000 clones, with approximately 85% as singletons.

This receptor was obtained from a woman aged 45-65 years with acute COVID-19. The sequenced material came from PBMCs or T cells enriched from blood (not recorded which). This chain joins TRBV2 and TRBJ1-6; D not certain. CDR3 sequence (DNA): TGTGCCAGCAGTGAAGCGCGGTTAACCGCTATGAATTCACCCCTCCACTTT. Its translation: CASSEARLTAMNSPLHF.